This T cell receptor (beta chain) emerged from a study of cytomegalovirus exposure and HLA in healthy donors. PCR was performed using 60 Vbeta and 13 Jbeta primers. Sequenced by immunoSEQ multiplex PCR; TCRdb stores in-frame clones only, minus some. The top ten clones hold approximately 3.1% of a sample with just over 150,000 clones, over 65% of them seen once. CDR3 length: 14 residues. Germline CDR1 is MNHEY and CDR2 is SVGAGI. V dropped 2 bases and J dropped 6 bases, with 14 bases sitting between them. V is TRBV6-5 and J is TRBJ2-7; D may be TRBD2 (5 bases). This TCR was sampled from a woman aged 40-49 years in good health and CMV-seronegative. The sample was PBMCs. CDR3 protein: CASSYVGQAAEQYF. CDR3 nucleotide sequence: TGTGCCAGCAGTTACGTTGGCCAAGCGGCCGAGCAGTACTTC.